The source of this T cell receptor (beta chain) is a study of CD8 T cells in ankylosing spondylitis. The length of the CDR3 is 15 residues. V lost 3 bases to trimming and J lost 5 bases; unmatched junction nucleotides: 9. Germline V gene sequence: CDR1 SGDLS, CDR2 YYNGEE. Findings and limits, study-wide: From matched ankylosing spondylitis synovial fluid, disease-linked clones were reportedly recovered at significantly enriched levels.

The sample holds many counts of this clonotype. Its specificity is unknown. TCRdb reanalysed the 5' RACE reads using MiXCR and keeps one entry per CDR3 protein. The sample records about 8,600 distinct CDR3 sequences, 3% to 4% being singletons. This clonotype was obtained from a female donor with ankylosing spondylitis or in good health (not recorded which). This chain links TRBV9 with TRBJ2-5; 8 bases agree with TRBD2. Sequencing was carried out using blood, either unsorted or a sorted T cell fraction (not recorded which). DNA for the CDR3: TGTGCCAGCAGCGCATTTAGCGGGGCCCTGGAGACCCAGTACTTC. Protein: CASSAFSGALETQYF.